This paragraph covers one T cell receptor beta chain sequence. Here immunoSEQ multiplex PCR was the method, and the copy in TCRdb shows in-frame clones only, minus some. Of about 200,000 clones listed, roughly nine tenths are singletons. The data were taken from a study of blood T cell repertoires in COVID-19. Study details: Samples came from the United States, Italy and Spain, spanning acute and convalescent COVID-19. T cells, B-cell-depleted T cells, or PBMCs supplied cDNA or gDNA.

The TCR sequence derives from a man in his forties or fifties with acute or convalescent COVID-19. Sequencing used peripheral blood.

In DNA, the CDR3 is TGTGCCAGCAGCTTCGTCCTAGCGAACGGGGAGCTGTTTTTT. This encodes CASSFVLANGELFF. The chain carries TRBV5-4 and TRBJ2-2, with a weak D call TRBD2 (6 bases). V gave up 2 bases and J gave up 7 bases, with 12 bases separating them. This CDR3 is built from 14 residues. Germline assignment: CDR1 SGHNT and CDR2 YYREEE (reference sequence).